A single sample gave rise to the 8 T cell receptor beta chains below, sequenced in a study of spatial heterogeneity in lung cancer. Time point of the sample: sample taken at primary tumor resection. These receptors have no known antigen. Study-level results: Tracking of tumor mutation counts was seen in expanded intratumoral alpha and beta TCR counts.

From the 5' RACE reads, TCRdb called clonotypes with MiXCR, one entry per CDR3 protein. The sample lists about 9,600 distinct CDR3 sequences, approximately 8% occurring once. This material consisted of lung tumor tissue, taken at surgery. These receptors were taken from a male donor with early-stage non-small cell lung cancer.

This clonotype was recorded a few times. The rearrangement joins TRBV20-1 to TRBJ2-3; 7 bases match TRBD2. Germline lookup yields CDR1 DFQATT and CDR2 SNEGSKA (reference sequence). The CDR3 has 15 amino acids. J was trimmed by 6 bases and V by 0 bases; bases with no gene match: 9. CDR3 protein: CSARDRGGSADTQYF. CDR3 bases: TGCAGTGCTAGAGATCGCGGGGGAAGCGCGGATACGCAGTATTTT.

This clonotype is labeled large. In DNA form, the CDR3 reads TGTGCCTGGAGTTTGGGAGCGGGAGGTCCGTTCTTC. This sequence encodes CAWSLGAGGPFF. This chain links TRBV30 with TRBJ2-1; 9 nucleotides align to TRBD2. This CDR3 has 12 amino acids. Germline trimming cut 2 bases from V and 15 bases from J; bases unmatched to any gene: 8. The V gene's germline CDR1 is GTSNPN and CDR2 SVGIG (reference sequence).

This clonotype was seen many times. The rearrangement uses TRBV20-1 and TRBJ2-7, with 9 bases matching TRBD2. Germline CDR1 is DFQATT and CDR2 is SNEGSKA (reference sequence). The CDR3 is made up of 14 amino acids. V shed 1 base, J shed 2 bases, and the junction held 3 bases outside the gene matches. Written as DNA, the CDR3 is TGCAGTGCTAGAGTGGGCGGGAGGGCCTACGAGCAGTACTTC. Residues: CSARVGGRAYEQYF.

This clonotype was seen a few times. The chain couples TRBV9 to TRBJ2-1; 9 nucleotides agree with TRBD2. The CDR3 has 17 amino acids. Germline V gene sequence: CDR1 SGDLS, CDR2 YYNGEE. J lost 0 bases, V lost 4 bases, and 8 bases had no gene match. The CDR3 coding sequence is TGTGCCAGCAGCTCGCGGGGGGGCGGGAGCTCCTACAATGAGCAGTTCTTC. It encodes CASSSRGGGSSYNEQFF.

This clonotype was observed many times. This chain joins TRBV28 and TRBJ2-5; D remains unclear. Germline V gene data show CDR1 as MDHEN and CDR2 as SYDVKM. CDR3 length equals 11 residues. Trimming shortened V by 7 bases and J by 4 bases, and 7 bases separated the two germline ends. The CDR3 is CASISRETQYF. The DNA for the CDR3 is TGTGCCAGCATCTCAAGAGAGACCCAGTACTTC.

This clonotype was detected ten times or more. V gene TRBV3-1 combines with J gene TRBJ1-1; 7 bases map to TRBD1. The CDR3 length is 14 residues. J gave up 4 bases and V 0 bases, and 2 bases lay outside the gene matches. Germline V gene lookup returns CDR1 LGHDT and CDR2 YNNKEL (reference sequence). The CDR3 nucleotides are TGTGCCAGCAGCCAAGAGACAGGGTTCACTGAAGCTTTCTTT. Translating it yields CASSQETGFTEAFF. The whole variable domain, remainder taken from reference TRBV3-1 and TRBJ1-1, is DTAVSQTPKYLVTQMGNDKSIKCEQNLGHDTMYWYKQDSKKFLKIMFSYNNKELIINETVPNRFSPKSPDKAHLNLHINSLELGDSAVYFCASSQETGFTEAFFGQGTRLTVV.

The chain couples TRBV6-6 to TRBJ1-5; 10 bases agree with TRBD1. Unmatched junction bases numbered 4, after V lost 5 bases and J lost 0 bases. CDR1 and CDR2 (germline): MNHNY, SVGAGI (reference sequence). This CDR3 comprises 16 residues. In DNA form, the CDR3 reads TGTGCCAGCAGTCTGGGACAGGGGAATAGCAATCAGCCCCAGCATTTT. Translating it yields CASSLGQGNSNQPQHF.

This clonotype was recorded many times. V and J are TRBV7-2 and TRBJ2-1; unclear D gene. This CDR3 spans 13 amino acids. Germline values: CDR1 SGHTA, CDR2 FQGNSA. Trimming stripped 5 bases from V and 12 bases from J, with 17 bases between. The CDR3 protein is CASSTMDGLRQFF. In DNA, the CDR3 is TGTGCCAGCAGCACCATGGACGGTCTTAGGCAGTTCTTC.